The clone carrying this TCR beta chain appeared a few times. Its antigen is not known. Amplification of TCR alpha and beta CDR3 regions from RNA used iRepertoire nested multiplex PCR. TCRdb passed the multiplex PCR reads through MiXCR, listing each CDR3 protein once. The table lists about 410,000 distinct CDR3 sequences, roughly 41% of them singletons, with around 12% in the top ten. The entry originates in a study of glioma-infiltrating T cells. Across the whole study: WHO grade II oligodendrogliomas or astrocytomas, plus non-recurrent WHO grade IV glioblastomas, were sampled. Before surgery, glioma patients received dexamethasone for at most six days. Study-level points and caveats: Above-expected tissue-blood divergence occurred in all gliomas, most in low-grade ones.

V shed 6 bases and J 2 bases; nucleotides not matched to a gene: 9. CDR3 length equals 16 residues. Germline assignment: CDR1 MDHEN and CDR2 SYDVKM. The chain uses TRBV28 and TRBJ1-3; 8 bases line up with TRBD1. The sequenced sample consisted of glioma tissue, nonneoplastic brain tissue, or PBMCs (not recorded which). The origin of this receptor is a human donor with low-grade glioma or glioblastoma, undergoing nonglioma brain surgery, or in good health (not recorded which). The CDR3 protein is CASSEIQGATGNTIYF. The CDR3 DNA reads TGTGCCAGCAGCGAGATCCAGGGGGCGACTGGAAACACCATATATTTT.